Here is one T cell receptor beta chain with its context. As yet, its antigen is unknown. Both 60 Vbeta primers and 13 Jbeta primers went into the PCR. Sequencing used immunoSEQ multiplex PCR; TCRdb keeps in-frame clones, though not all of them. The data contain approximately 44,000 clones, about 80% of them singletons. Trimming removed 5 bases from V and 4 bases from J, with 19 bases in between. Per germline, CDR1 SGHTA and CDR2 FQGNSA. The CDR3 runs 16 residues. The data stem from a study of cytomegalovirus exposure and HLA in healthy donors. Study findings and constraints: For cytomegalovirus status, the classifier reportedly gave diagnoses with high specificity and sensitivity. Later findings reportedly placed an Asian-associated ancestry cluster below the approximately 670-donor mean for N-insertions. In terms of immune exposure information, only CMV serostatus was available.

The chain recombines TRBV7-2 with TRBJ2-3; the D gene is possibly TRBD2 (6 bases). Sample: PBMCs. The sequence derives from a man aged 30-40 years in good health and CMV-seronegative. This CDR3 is CASSLSGVPPPDTQYF. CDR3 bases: TGTGCCAGCAGCCTCTCGGGGGTCCCCCCCCCAGATACGCAGTATTTT.